A single sample is the source of the 4 T cell receptor beta chains below, sequenced in a study of T cells in Graves' hyperthyroidism and ophthalmopathy. RNA transcripts yielded amplified TCR beta CDR3 regions. HTBI primers drove first-round RT-PCR of the TCR CDR3. From the multiplex PCR reads, TCRdb called clonotypes with MiXCR, one entry per CDR3 protein. Among about 610,000 distinct CDR3 sequences listed, about a sixth were seen once. Sequenced sample: blood. The receptors come from a woman aged 40 to 50 with Graves' ophthalmopathy.

The rearrangement links TRBV27 to TRBJ1-4, with 8 bases aligning to TRBD1. Per germline, CDR1 MNHEY and CDR2 SMNVEV (reference sequence). After removal of 5 bases from V and 7 bases from J, the junction contained 9 bases not matched to a gene. The CDR3 has 15 residues. CDR3 sequence reads: CASSPLTGAFEKLFF. In nucleotides, the CDR3 is TGTGCCAGCAGTCCCTTGACAGGGGCTTTTGAAAAACTGTTTTTT.

This clonotype was counted many times. This chain connects TRBV6-1 to TRBJ1-1; 9 bases are shared with TRBD1. V dropped 4 bases and J dropped 1; count of bases not matched to a gene: 4. Germline V lookup: CDR1 MNHNS, CDR2 SASEGT. The CDR3 extends over 15 amino acids. This chain's CDR3 is CASSAPGQGNTEAFF. The CDR3 coding sequence is TGTGCCAGCAGTGCACCGGGACAGGGGAACACTGAAGCTTTCTTT.

This clonotype was observed a handful of times. The chain uses TRBV24-1 and TRBJ2-5, with TRBD2 matching over 10 bases. Germline V gene sequence: CDR1 KGHDR, CDR2 SFDVKD. This CDR3 is built from 17 residues. Trimming at V came to 4 bases and at J to 6 bases, leaving 13 bases not matched to a gene. The CDR3 loop reads CATSDPKREGLGKTQYF. The CDR3 nucleotides are TGTGCCACCAGTGACCCGAAGCGGGAGGGATTAGGAAAGACCCAGTACTTC.

This clonotype was counted only a few times. The chain links TRBV9 to TRBJ1-2, with D perhaps TRBD1 (5 bases). V lost 7 bases to trimming and J lost 6 bases, with 13 bases between them. The V gene's germline CDR1 is SGDLS and CDR2 YYNGEE. This CDR3 is built from 12 residues. DNA of the CDR3: TGTGCCAGCGCCGGGACCGCTCATGGCTACACCTTC. It encodes CASAGTAHGYTF.